This T cell receptor (beta chain) was sequenced in a study of T cell responses to AZD1222 COVID-19 vaccine. Produced via immunoSEQ multiplex PCR; TCRdb's table is partial and in-frame only. The sample consists of 100,000 to 120,000 clones, about 94% of them appearing once. In the case of this clone: The antigen remains unidentified.

V trimming: 5 bases; J trimming: 0 bases; junction bases outside the gene matches: 4. Germline CDR1 reads MNHEY; CDR2 reads SMNVEV (reference sequence). The length of the CDR3 is 15 residues. Whole-study results and caveats: Spike-spanning, vaccine-associated CD4 TCRs were dominant at 160-218 and 743-854. Mostly white British, mostly female donors; authors suggested clonal diversity may be underestimated.

The chain is built from TRBV27 and TRBJ1-5; 7 positions agree with TRBD1. The receptor's source is an adult who received the AZD1222 COVID-19 vaccine. The sample in question was peripheral blood, obtained 28 days after the second AZD1222 dose. The CDR3 loop reads CASSRGQHSNQPQHF. The CDR3 DNA is TGTGCCAGCAGTCGGGGACAGCATAGCAATCAGCCCCAGCATTTT.